This TCR beta chain derives from a study of Tregs in tolerant kidney transplant recipients. As concerns this clone: As yet, its antigen is unknown.

Recipients received nonmyeloablative bone marrow transplants from related graft donors, with transient mixed chimerism. Thawed PBMCs were FACS-sorted into unstimulated CD4+CD25+CD127- regulatory T cells, CD4+CD25- non-regulatory cells, CD4 and CD8 cells. This table comes from immunoSEQ multiplex PCR, and its TCRdb copy is limited to in-frame clones, with some not included. This sample has approximately 50,000 clones, with approximately 90% found just once. Study results and caveats: Changing PCR primers prevented nucleotide comparison between some patients' samples.

Germline lookup yields CDR1 SGHVS and CDR2 FQNEAQ. The CDR3 is 14 residues long. Deletions cut 0 bases from V and 0 bases from J, with 5 bases between. Sequenced here: CD8+ T cells from blood (PBMCs), sampled 24 months after the transplant. The clonotype originates from a human patient who received a combined kidney and bone marrow transplant. Some T cells may originate from the graft donor. J is TRBJ1-2 and V is TRBV7-8; no firm D call. The CDR3 coding sequence is TGTGCCAGCAGCTTAGCCCGAGCTAACTATGGCTACACCTTC. Translated: CASSLARANYGYTF.